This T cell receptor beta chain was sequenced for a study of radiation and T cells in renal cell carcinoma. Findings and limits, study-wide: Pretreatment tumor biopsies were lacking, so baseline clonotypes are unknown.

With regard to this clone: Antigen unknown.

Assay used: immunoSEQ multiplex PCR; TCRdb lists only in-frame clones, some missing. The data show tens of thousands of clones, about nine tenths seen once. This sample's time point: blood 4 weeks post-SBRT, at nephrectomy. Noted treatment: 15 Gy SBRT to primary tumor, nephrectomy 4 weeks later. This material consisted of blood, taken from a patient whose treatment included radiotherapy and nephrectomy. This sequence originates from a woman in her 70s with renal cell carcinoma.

CDR3 sequence (DNA): TGTGCCAGCAGCGTCCAAAGAAGACTAGCGGGGTTGGGGGAGCTGTTTTTT. Its translation: CASSVQRRLAGLGELFF. The J gene is TRBJ2-2, the V gene TRBV9, with TRBD2 identical over 11 bases. There are 17 residues in the CDR3. Germline values: CDR1 SGDLS, CDR2 YYNGEE. Germline trimming cut 2 bases from V and 8 bases from J; bases unmatched to any gene: 11.